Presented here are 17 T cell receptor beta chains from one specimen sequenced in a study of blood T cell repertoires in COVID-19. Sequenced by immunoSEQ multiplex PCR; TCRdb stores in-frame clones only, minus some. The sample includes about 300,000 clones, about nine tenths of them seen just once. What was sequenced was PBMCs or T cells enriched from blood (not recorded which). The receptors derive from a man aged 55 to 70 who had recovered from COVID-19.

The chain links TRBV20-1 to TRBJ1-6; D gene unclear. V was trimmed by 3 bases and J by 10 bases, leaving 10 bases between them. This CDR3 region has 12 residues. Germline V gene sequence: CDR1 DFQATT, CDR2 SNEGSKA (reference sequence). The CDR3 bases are TGCAGTGCTAGTACTTCCGAGTCACCCCTCCACTTT. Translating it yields CSASTSESPLHF.

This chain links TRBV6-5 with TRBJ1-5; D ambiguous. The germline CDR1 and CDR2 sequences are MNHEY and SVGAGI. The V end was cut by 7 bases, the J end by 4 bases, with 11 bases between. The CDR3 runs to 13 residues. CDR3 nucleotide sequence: TGTGCCAGCAACCTAGTGGGTAATCAGCCCCAGCATTTT. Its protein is CASNLVGNQPQHF.

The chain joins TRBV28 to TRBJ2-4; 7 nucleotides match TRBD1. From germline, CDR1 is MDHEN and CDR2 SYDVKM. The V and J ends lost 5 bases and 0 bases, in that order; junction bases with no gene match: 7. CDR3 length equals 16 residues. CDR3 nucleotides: TGTGCCAGCAGTGAGGGGGCGGTTATAGCCAAAAACATTCAGTACTTC. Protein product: CASSEGAVIAKNIQYF.

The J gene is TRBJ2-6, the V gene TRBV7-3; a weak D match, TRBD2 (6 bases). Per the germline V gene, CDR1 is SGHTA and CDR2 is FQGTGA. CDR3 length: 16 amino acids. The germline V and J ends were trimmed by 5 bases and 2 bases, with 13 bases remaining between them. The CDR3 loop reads CASSPGAGTGANVLTF. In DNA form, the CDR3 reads TGTGCCAGCAGCCCCGGGGCGGGGACTGGGGCCAACGTCCTGACTTTC.

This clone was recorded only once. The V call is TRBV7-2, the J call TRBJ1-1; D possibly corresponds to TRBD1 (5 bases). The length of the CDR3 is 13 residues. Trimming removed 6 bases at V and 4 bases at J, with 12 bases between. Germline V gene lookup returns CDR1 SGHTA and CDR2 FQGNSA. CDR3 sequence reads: CASSSTVRTEAFF. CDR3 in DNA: TGTGCCAGCAGTTCGACAGTCCGCACTGAAGCTTTCTTT.

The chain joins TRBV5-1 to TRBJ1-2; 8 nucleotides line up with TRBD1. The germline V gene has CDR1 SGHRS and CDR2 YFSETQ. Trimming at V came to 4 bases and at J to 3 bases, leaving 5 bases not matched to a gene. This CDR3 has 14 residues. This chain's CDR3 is CASSHGQGYYGYTF. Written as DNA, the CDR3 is TGCGCCAGCAGCCATGGACAGGGTTACTATGGCTACACCTTC. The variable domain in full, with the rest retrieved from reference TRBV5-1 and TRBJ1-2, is KAGVTQTPRYLIKTRGQQVTLSCSPISGHRSVSWYQQTPGQGLQFLFEYFSETQRNKGNFPGRFSGRQFSNSRSEMNVSTLELGDSALYLCASSHGQGYYGYTFGSGTRLTVV.

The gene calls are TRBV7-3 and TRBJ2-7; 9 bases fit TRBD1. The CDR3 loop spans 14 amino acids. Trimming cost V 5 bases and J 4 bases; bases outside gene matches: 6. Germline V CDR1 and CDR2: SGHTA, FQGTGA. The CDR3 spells CASSRTGGKYEQYF. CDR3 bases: TGTGCCAGCAGCCGCACAGGGGGCAAATACGAGCAGTACTTC.

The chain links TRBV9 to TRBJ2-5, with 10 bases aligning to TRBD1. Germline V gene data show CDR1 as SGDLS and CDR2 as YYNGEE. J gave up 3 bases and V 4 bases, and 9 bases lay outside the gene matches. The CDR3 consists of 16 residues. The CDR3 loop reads CASSIRQGAVKETQYF. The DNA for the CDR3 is TGTGCCAGCAGCATACGACAGGGGGCAGTAAAAGAGACCCAGTACTTC.

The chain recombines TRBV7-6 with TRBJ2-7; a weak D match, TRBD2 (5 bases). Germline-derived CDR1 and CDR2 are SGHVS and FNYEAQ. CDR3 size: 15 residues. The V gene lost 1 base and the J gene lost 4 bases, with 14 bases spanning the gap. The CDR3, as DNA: TGTGCCAGCAGCTTAGGACCGGGAAGCCAATACGAGCAGTACTTC. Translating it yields CASSLGPGSQYEQYF.

The CDR3 DNA is TGCGCCAGCAGGAACGAGGGGAACACCGGGGAGCTGTTTTTT. This gives the protein CASRNEGNTGELFF. The rearrangement links TRBV5-1 to TRBJ2-2, with D tentatively TRBD2 (5 bases). The CDR3 covers 14 residues. Germline V gene sequence: CDR1 SGHRS, CDR2 YFSETQ. Between the trimmed V and J ends, which lost 5 bases and 1 base, there was a span of 9 bases. The full variable domain, its missing parts supplied by reference TRBV5-1 and TRBJ2-2, is KAGVTQTPRYLIKTRGQQVTLSCSPISGHRSVSWYQQTPGQGLQFLFEYFSETQRNKGNFPGRFSGRQFSNSRSEMNVSTLELGDSALYLCASRNEGNTGELFFGEGSRLTVL.

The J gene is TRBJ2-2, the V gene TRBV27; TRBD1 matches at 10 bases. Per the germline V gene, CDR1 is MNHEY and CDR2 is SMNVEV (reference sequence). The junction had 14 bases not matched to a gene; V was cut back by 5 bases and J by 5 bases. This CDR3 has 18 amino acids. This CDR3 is CASSPNYLDRGRTGELFF. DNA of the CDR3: TGTGCCAGCAGTCCTAATTATCTGGACAGGGGGAGAACCGGGGAGCTGTTTTTT.

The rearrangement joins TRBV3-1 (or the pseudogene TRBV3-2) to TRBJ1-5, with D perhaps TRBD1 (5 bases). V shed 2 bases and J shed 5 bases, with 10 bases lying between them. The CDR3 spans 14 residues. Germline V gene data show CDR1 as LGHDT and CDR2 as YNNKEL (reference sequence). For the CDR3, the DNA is TGTGCCAGCAGCCAATCGGTAGGGGATCAGCCCCAGCATTTT. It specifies CASSQSVGDQPQHF.

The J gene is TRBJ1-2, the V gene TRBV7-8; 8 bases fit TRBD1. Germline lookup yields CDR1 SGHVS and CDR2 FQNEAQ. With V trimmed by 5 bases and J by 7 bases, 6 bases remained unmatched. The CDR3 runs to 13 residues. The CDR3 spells CASSRQGQSGYTF. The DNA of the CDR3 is TGTGCCAGCAGCCGACAGGGGCAGAGTGGCTACACCTTC. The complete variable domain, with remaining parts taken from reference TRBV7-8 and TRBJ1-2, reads GAGVSQSPRYKVAKRGQDVALRCDPISGHVSLFWYQQALGQGPEFLTYFQNEAQLDKSGLPSDRFFAERPEGSVSTLKIQRTQQEDSAVYLCASSRQGQSGYTFGSGTRLTVV.

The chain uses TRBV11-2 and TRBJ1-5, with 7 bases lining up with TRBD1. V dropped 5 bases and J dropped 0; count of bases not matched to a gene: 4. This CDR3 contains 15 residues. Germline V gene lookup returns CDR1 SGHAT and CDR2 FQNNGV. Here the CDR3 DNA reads TGTGCCAGCAGCCCGACAGGGAATAGCAATCAGCCCCAGCATTTT. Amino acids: CASSPTGNSNQPQHF.

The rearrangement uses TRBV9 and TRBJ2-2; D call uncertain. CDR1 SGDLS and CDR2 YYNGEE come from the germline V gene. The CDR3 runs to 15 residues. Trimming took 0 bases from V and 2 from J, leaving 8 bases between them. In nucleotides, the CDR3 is TGTGCCAGCAGCGTAGCTCCCTATAACACCGGGGAGCTGTTTTTT. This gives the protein CASSVAPYNTGELFF.

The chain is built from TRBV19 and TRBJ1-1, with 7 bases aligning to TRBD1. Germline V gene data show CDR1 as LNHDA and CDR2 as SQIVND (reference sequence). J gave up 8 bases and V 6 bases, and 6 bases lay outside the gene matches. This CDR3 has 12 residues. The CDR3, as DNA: TGTGCCAGTAGAGACAGGGATAGAGAAGCTTTCTTT. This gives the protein CASRDRDREAFF.

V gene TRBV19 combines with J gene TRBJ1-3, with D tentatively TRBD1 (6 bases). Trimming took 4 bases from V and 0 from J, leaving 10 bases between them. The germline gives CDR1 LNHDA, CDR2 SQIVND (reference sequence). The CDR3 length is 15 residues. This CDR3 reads CASSTADSSGNTIYF. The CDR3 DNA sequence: TGTGCCAGTAGTACGGCGGACAGCTCTGGAAACACCATATATTTT.